This T cell receptor (beta chain) was obtained from a study of T cell responses to AZD1222 COVID-19 vaccine. The germline V gene encodes CDR1 SGHAT and CDR2 FQNNGV. CDR3 length equals 18 residues. Losses at the gene ends were 3 bases for V and 1 base for J; bases not matched to a gene: 14. Sequenced by immunoSEQ multiplex PCR; TCRdb stores in-frame clones only, minus some. The table lists about 120,000 clones, 75% to 95% of them singletons. General study results and limits: Only a handful of AZD1222 recipients tested seropositive at baseline. CD4 TCRs covered the whole spike, strongest at regions 160-218 and 743-854. The reported proportion of spike-specific TCRs targeting unmutated variant regions was nearly half. Increases in Spike-specific TCR breadth and depth were seen after two AZD1222 doses.

As regards this clone: What it binds is unknown.

J is TRBJ1-1 and V is TRBV11-2; 7 positions match TRBD1. The TCR sequence derives from an adult in good health. Material: peripheral blood, obtained on day 0 of AZD1222 vaccination. CDR3 DNA: TGTGCCAGCAGCTTCCCAACAGGGGAGAGGGGCCGGAACACTGAAGCTTTCTTT. Its protein is CASSFPTGERGRNTEAFF.